The source of this T cell receptor (beta chain) is a study of monozygotic twins with inflammatory bowel disease. Notes on this clonotype: The antigen is undetermined.

Findings of the study overall: Differing immunosuppressive treatments may have added variability to patient repertoires.

Reprocessing the 5' RACE reads, TCRdb reports a single entry for every CDR3 protein and omits DNA. The sample data list 350,000 to 500,000 distinct CDR3 sequences. This clonotype was obtained from a human donor with ulcerative colitis or Crohn's disease, or a healthy co-twin of an affected twin (not recorded which). The sequencing input was blood.

CDR3 in amino acids: CASSHPTTSGKTSNTGELFF. This rearrangement joins TRBV12-3 or TRBV12-4 to TRBJ2-2; the D call of TRBD2 rests on TCRdb alone, since no DNA is present to check it. CDR3 size: 20 residues.